The 5 T cell receptor beta chains listed next were all sequenced from one sample in a study of long-term antiretroviral therapy in people with HIV. The libraries were made with immunoSEQ v3.0 at survey level. Some clones are missing from TCRdb's copy, which holds only in-frame ones; the method was immunoSEQ multiplex PCR. The table includes some 31,000 clones, 97% detected once. Here the sequenced sample was unsorted PBMCs, taken 6.9 years after starting antiretroviral therapy. These receptors all come from a man under 40 with HIV.

This chain links TRBV6-5 with TRBJ1-2; 8 nucleotides align to TRBD1. The CDR3 is made up of 15 amino acids. The V segment lost 10 bases and the J segment 7 bases; nucleotides outside the gene matches: 17. CDR1 is MNHEY, CDR2 SVGAGI, per germline. The DNA of the CDR3 is TGTGCCACCTATCTATCAACAGGGGGAATGAGTGGCTACACCTTC. Amino acids: CATYLSTGGMSGYTF.

The chain links TRBV19 to TRBJ1-1; D unclear. The V gene lost 1 base and the J gene lost 1 base, with 10 bases spanning the gap. The germline CDR1 and CDR2 sequences are LNHDA and SQIVND (reference sequence). CDR3 length: 15 amino acids. The chain's CDR3 is CASSIGGARNTEAFF. CDR3 in DNA: TGTGCCAGTAGTATAGGGGGAGCTAGGAACACTGAAGCTTTCTTT.

The J gene is TRBJ2-3, the V gene TRBV7-9; D not certain. Germline V gene lookup returns CDR1 SEHNR and CDR2 FQNEAQ (reference sequence). Trimming removed 5 bases from V and 4 bases from J, with 13 bases in between. The CDR3 extends over 14 amino acids. In DNA form, the CDR3 reads TGTGCCAGCAGCGCTATTCCGGGCCCAGATACGCAGTATTTT. It codes for CASSAIPGPDTQYF.

V and J are TRBV19 and TRBJ1-1; possibly TRBD1 for D (6 bases). The germline CDR1 and CDR2 sequences are LNHDA and SQIVND (reference sequence). The length of the CDR3 is 14 residues. Trimming removed 7 bases from V and 1 base from J, with 13 bases in between. CDR3 in amino acids: CASTPRTANTEAFF. Written as DNA, the CDR3 is TGTGCCAGTACCCCGAGGACAGCGAACACTGAAGCTTTCTTT.

The CDR3 region is CASSYSASGSVDEQFF. The CDR3 DNA is TGTGCCAGCAGTTACTCCGCCAGCGGGAGTGTGGATGAGCAGTTCTTC. The V call is TRBV6-5, the J call TRBJ2-1; 8 bases align to TRBD2. Germline CDR1 MNHEY, CDR2 SVGAGI. Trimming removed 0 bases from V and 8 bases from J; junction bases left unmatched: 9. This CDR3 has 16 residues.